Below, 21 T cell receptor beta chains from the same sample are listed, as sequenced in a study of cytomegalovirus exposure and HLA in healthy donors. The PCR ran on 60 Vbeta and 13 Jbeta primers. Measured with immunoSEQ multiplex PCR; TCRdb has only the in-frame clones, and not every one. This listing includes 150,000 or so clones. The sequenced sample was PBMCs. These receptor sequences come from a woman younger than 35 in good health and CMV-seronegative.

Of note for this clone: A read error may produce the germline difference seen at one junction end. The same CDR3 can be traced to other DNA sequences in this sample. This chain uses TRBV28 with TRBJ1-1; the D is unclear. Germline V lookup: CDR1 MDHEN, CDR2 SYDVKM. This CDR3 is 14 amino acids long. This CDR3 reads CASSPWKTHTEAFF. Here the CDR3 DNA reads TGTGCCAGCAGTCCCTGGAAGACACACACCGAAGCTTTCTTT.

The rearrangement joins TRBV10-3 to TRBJ1-1; possibly TRBD1 for D (5 bases). Germline V lookup: CDR1 ENHRY, CDR2 SYGVKD. The CDR3 consists of 12 residues. Trimming stripped 10 bases from V and 11 bases from J, with 20 bases between. CDR3 DNA: TGTGCCACCCACATGGGGGAGGGAAGGGCTTTCTTT. Protein sequence: CATHMGEGRAFF.

The V gene is TRBV19, the J gene TRBJ1-5; possible D gene TRBD1, 6 bases. This CDR3 region has 17 residues. Germline V gives CDR1 LNHDA, CDR2 SQIVND (reference sequence). Trimming cost V 7 bases and J 0 bases, with 19 bases left between them. In DNA form, the CDR3 reads TGTGCCAGTAAAGGGGGGGCAAACACTCTTAGCAATCAGCCCCAGCATTTT. Translated, it gives CASKGGANTLSNQPQHF. The complete variable domain, with remaining parts taken from reference TRBV19 and TRBJ1-5, reads DGGITQSPKYLFRKEGQNVTLSCEQNLNHDAMYWYRQDPGQGLRLIYYSQIVNDFQKGDIAEGYSVSREKKESFPLTVTSAQKNPTAFYLCASKGGANTLSNQPQHFGDGTRLSIL.

The chain recombines TRBV18 with TRBJ1-3, with 8 bases lining up with TRBD1. The CDR3 runs to 14 residues. Germline CDR1 is KGHSH and CDR2 is LQKENI. The ends lost 5 bases at V and 2 bases at J; junction bases unmatched: 2. The DNA of the CDR3 is TGTGCCAGCTCATCACAGGGGGCTGGAAACACCATATATTTT. It yields the protein CASSSQGAGNTIYF.

V is TRBV6-1 and J is TRBJ2-7; TRBD2 might be the D (6 bases). Germline V CDR1 and CDR2: MNHNS, SASEGT. This CDR3 has 15 amino acids. V lost 7 bases, J lost 0 bases, and 16 bases lay in between. As DNA, the CDR3 is TGTGCCAGCAAGGTCTGGCGGGATGACTCCTACGAGCAGTACTTC. As protein: CASKVWRDDSYEQYF.

J is TRBJ1-5 and V is TRBV2, with 7 bases aligning to TRBD1. Germline CDR1 SNHLY, CDR2 FYNNEI. The CDR3 is 13 amino acids. The J segment lost 3 bases and the V segment lost 8 bases, leaving 4 bases of the junction unmatched. CDR3 in DNA: TGTGCCAGCCAGGGACAGTTCAATCAGCCCCAGCATTTT. This codes for CASQGQFNQPQHF.

V is TRBV18 and J is TRBJ2-5, with a tentative D call TRBD1 (5 bases). This CDR3 comprises 14 residues. Per germline, CDR1 KGHSH and CDR2 LQKENI. V was trimmed by 3 bases and J by 4 bases, leaving 12 bases between them. CDR3 amino acids: CASSPSAGAETQYF. As DNA, the CDR3 is TGTGCCAGCTCACCCAGTGCTGGGGCAGAGACCCAGTACTTC.

As DNA, the CDR3 is TGTGCCAGCAGTGAATTACAGGATTATAGCAATCAGCCCCAGCATTTT. Amino acid sequence: CASSELQDYSNQPQHF. The rearrangement uses TRBV6-1 and TRBJ1-5; D is possibly TRBD1 (5 bases). Germline V gene sequence: CDR1 MNHNS, CDR2 SASEGT. The V end was cut by 2 bases, the J end by 0 bases, with 11 bases between. The CDR3 totals 16 residues.

The chain combines TRBV5-1 with TRBJ1-2; TRBD1 matches 9 bases. V lost 3 bases, J lost 2 bases, and 5 bases stayed unmatched. CDR3 length equals 15 residues. Germline V gives CDR1 SGHRS, CDR2 YFSETQ. The CDR3 loop reads CASSWGDRDNYGYTF. The CDR3 nucleotides are TGCGCCAGCAGCTGGGGGGACAGGGACAACTATGGCTACACCTTC.

V gene TRBV30 combines with J gene TRBJ2-5; D may be TRBD2 (5 bases). This CDR3 has 12 amino acids. Looked up from germline, CDR1 is GTSNPN and CDR2 is SVGIG (reference sequence). The CDR3 coding sequence is TGTGCTACCACACCGGGATCGGAGACCCAGTACTTC. Translated, it gives CATTPGSETQYF.

The chain joins TRBV5-1 to TRBJ1-2; 8 nucleotides align to TRBD1. V gave up 0 bases and J gave up 6 bases; unmatched junction bases: 10. The length of the CDR3 is 16 residues. CDR1 is SGHRS, CDR2 YFSETQ, per germline. In DNA, the CDR3 is TGCGCCAGCAGCTTGGATGGACAGGGCCTTTTTAATGGCTACACCTTC. It translates to CASSLDGQGLFNGYTF.

The chain links TRBV30 to TRBJ1-2; TRBD1 is a possible D gene (5 bases). V lost 0 bases and J 2 bases, leaving 10 bases between the germline ends. The CDR3 has 14 amino acids. CDR1 and CDR2 from the germline V gene are GTSNPN and SVGIG (reference sequence). The CDR3 reads CAWSVSGINYGYTF. Written as DNA, the CDR3 is TGTGCCTGGAGTGTATCAGGGATAAACTATGGCTACACCTTC.

This chain uses TRBV5-4 with TRBJ2-1, with 7 positions matching TRBD1. Germline CDR1 is SGHNT and CDR2 is YYREEE (reference sequence). After removal of 4 bases from V and 6 bases from J, the junction contained 13 bases not matched to a gene. The length of the CDR3 is 16 residues. CDR3 coding DNA: TGTGCCAGCAGCCTCGAACAGGGGCATTGGGGCAATGAGCAGTTCTTC. This translates into CASSLEQGHWGNEQFF.

This chain uses TRBV2 with TRBJ1-6; 7 bases are a match to TRBD1. Germline V lookup: CDR1 SNHLY, CDR2 FYNNEI. With 4 bases clipped from V and 8 bases from J, the junction kept 5 bases outside the gene matches. This CDR3 has 14 amino acids. CDR3: CASSVTGVDSPLHF. The CDR3 DNA sequence: TGTGCCAGCAGTGTAACAGGGGTTGATTCACCCCTCCACTTT.

This sequence joins TRBV11-3 and TRBJ1-1, with D tentatively TRBD1 (6 bases). Trimming stripped 5 bases from V and 1 base from J, with 11 bases between. This CDR3 has 14 amino acids. Per germline, CDR1 SGHNT and CDR2 YENEEA. The CDR3 loop is CASSRRGRNTEAFF. The CDR3 coding sequence is TGTGCCAGCAGCCGAAGGGGGAGGAACACTGAAGCTTTCTTT.

V gene TRBV18 combines with J gene TRBJ1-2, with D unresolved. The CDR3 is 14 residues long. V shed 0 bases and J shed 7 bases, with 12 bases lying between them. In germline, CDR1 is KGHSH, CDR2 LQKENI. The CDR3: CASSPPSVDFGYTF. The CDR3 coding sequence is TGTGCCAGCTCACCACCCTCGGTTGACTTTGGCTACACCTTC.

The chain has TRBV7-6 and TRBJ2-7; 7 nucleotides line up with TRBD1. The CDR3 loop spans 12 amino acids. V shed 5 bases and J 7 bases; nucleotides not matched to a gene: 5. In germline, CDR1 is SGHVS, CDR2 FNYEAQ. DNA of the CDR3: TGTGCCAGCAGCCAGGGACAGACAGAGCAGTACTTC. Translation gives CASSQGQTEQYF.

V is TRBV6-1 and J is TRBJ2-1, with D maybe TRBD2 (5 bases). Germline CDR1 is MNHNS and CDR2 is SASEGT. CDR3 length: 15 amino acids. V lost 2 bases and J 4 bases, leaving 12 bases between the germline ends. CDR3 sequence (DNA): TGTGCCAGCAGTGAACTAGTGGGAGAATACAATGAGCAGTTCTTC. It codes for CASSELVGEYNEQFF.

V gene TRBV7-2 combines with J gene TRBJ2-7; 7 bases match TRBD1. With V trimmed by 5 bases and J by 2 bases, 3 bases remained unmatched. Germline V gene data show CDR1 as SGHTA and CDR2 as FQGNSA. This CDR3 spans 13 amino acids. The CDR3 DNA sequence: TGTGCCAGCAGCAAAGGGACAGCCTACGAGCAGTACGTC. Amino acids: CASSKGTAYEQYV.

The chain joins TRBV7-7 to TRBJ2-1; 15 positions match TRBD2. The trim removed 5 bases at V and 4 bases at J, leaving 15 bases unmatched. The germline V gene has CDR1 SSHAT and CDR2 FNYEAQ (reference sequence). The CDR3 sequence is 20 residues long. As DNA, the CDR3 is TGTGCCAGCAGCGAAGGACTAGCGGGAGGGGGGGCCTATCCGTACAATGAGCAGTTCTTC. Its translation: CASSEGLAGGGAYPYNEQFF.

The genes are TRBV6-5 and TRBJ2-5; the match to TRBD2 covers 7 bases. TRBJ2-7 explains the end of the DNA better; the J call may be wrong. This CDR3 is 13 amino acids long. Germline values: CDR1 MNHEY, CDR2 SVGAGI. DNA of the CDR3: TGTGCCAGCAGGGGACTCGGGAGGAACGAGCAGTACTTC. Translated: CASRGLGRNEQYF.